Following are 5 T cell receptor beta chains from one sample sequenced in a study of cytomegalovirus exposure and HLA in healthy donors. Amplification used 60 Vbeta primers and 13 Jbeta primers. Assay used: immunoSEQ multiplex PCR; TCRdb lists only in-frame clones, some missing. The profile shows some 170,000 clones, 65% to 80% of them singletons. Material for sequencing was PBMCs. Receptors were obtained from a woman aged 45 to 65 in good health and CMV-seropositive.

A word on this clone: The sample contains more than one DNA sequence encoding this CDR3. The rearrangement uses TRBV20-1 and TRBJ1-2, with 7 positions matching TRBD1. The junction had 1 base not matched to a gene; V was cut back by 3 bases and J by 6 bases. CDR3 length equals 11 residues. The germline gives CDR1 DFQATT, CDR2 SNEGSKA (reference sequence). CDR3 sequence (DNA): TGCAGTGCTAGGACAGGGAATGGCTACACCTTC. Amino acids: CSARTGNGYTF.

The V call is TRBV2, the J call TRBJ1-1; D remains unclear. The V end was cut by 7 bases, the J end by 1 base, with 10 bases between. This CDR3 is 13 amino acids long. CDR1 is SNHLY, CDR2 FYNNEI, per germline. The CDR3 DNA sequence: TGTGCCAGCACCGAGCGTGAGAACACTGAAGCTTTCTTT. This codes for CASTERENTEAFF.

The sample holds one count of this clone. The chain couples TRBV19 to TRBJ2-1; tentatively, D is TRBD1 (7 bases). V was shortened by 7 bases and J by 5 bases, with 21 bases between the two germline ends. The CDR3 contains 16 residues. CDR1 and CDR2 from the germline V gene are LNHDA and SQIVND (reference sequence). CDR3 nucleotides: TGTGCCAGTACTAACAGGGGAGGCGTTTCGGACAATGAGCAGTTCTTC. Amino acid sequence: CASTNRGGVSDNEQFF.

The V gene is TRBV19, the J gene TRBJ1-5; tentatively, D is TRBD1 (6 bases). The CDR3 sequence is 18 residues long. Germline-derived CDR1 and CDR2 are LNHDA and SQIVND (reference sequence). Trimming left V 8 bases short and J 0 bases short, with 23 bases between. The CDR3 is CASALTRDIYYSNQPQHF. CDR3 coding DNA: TGTGCCAGTGCGCTCACACGGGACATTTATTATAGCAATCAGCCCCAGCATTTT.

The V call is TRBV5-1, the J call TRBJ2-2, with 7 nucleotides matching TRBD1. The junction had 10 bases not matched to a gene; V was cut back by 6 bases and J by 2 bases. This CDR3 is 16 amino acids long. The germline gives CDR1 SGHRS, CDR2 YFSETQ. This CDR3 is CASKLTGTANTGELFF. CDR3 coding DNA: TGCGCCAGCAAACTAACCGGGACAGCTAACACCGGGGAGCTGTTTTTT.